These 15 T cell receptor beta chains share one sample of origin, sequenced in a study of CD8+ T cells in alopecia areata listed by TCRdb under 2018. Library creation used the immunoSEQ multiplex PCR assay. To provide template for TCR sequencing, every sample had RNA extracted and reverse transcribed into cDNA. Imported from immuneACCESS, the table was reduced by TCRdb to in-frame sequences with V and J called. These copies leave out some clones; in studies compared against another copy, an unresolved V gene accounts for under half, and the cause of the remainder is not known. The sample data list under 150,000 clones, and around 63% of these were observed just once. Together, the top ten hold 5.7% of the sample. The label giving this sample's time point can be read as: around 4 weeks on oral tofacitinib. The treatment or condition label corresponds to: oral pan-JAK inhibitor, 5-10 mg twice daily.

Sample: CD4+ T cells sorted from blood, taken at week 4, from a patient treated with tofacitinib. These receptors were taken from a human donor with alopecia areata.

This clone was seen a handful of times. The rearrangement joins TRBV7-3 to TRBJ2-5; 8 nucleotides match TRBD1. Germline CDR1 reads SGHTA; CDR2 reads FQGTGA. Unmatched junction bases numbered 5, after V lost 2 bases and J lost 3 bases. The CDR3 is made up of 15 amino acids. Here the CDR3 reads CASSLSQGAEETQYF. The DNA for the CDR3 is TGTGCCAGCAGCTTATCCCAGGGGGCTGAAGAGACCCAGTACTTC.

This clone was found a few times. J is TRBJ2-7 and V is TRBV4-1; D is possibly TRBD2 (6 bases). V lost 4 bases and J lost 0, with 13 bases in between. The CDR3 runs 15 residues. Germline-derived CDR1 and CDR2 are MGHRA and YSYEKL. CDR3 DNA: TGCGCCAGCAGCCCTGAGGCGGGGTTCTCCTACGAGCAGTACTTC. The encoded protein is CASSPEAGFSYEQYF.

This clone occurred a few times. The chain links TRBV28 to TRBJ2-2, with unresolved D. CDR3 size: 14 residues. The germline V gene has CDR1 MDHEN and CDR2 SYDVKM. Between the trimmed V and J ends, which lost 2 bases and 1 base, there was a span of 5 bases. CDR3 DNA: TGTGCCAGCAGTTTAGGCTTGAACACCGGGGAGCTGTTTTTT. Its protein product is CASSLGLNTGELFF.

The chain employs TRBV11-1 and TRBJ2-1; D may be TRBD1 (6 bases). Deletions cut 4 bases from V and 5 bases from J, with 15 bases between. The CDR3 runs 15 residues. The germline V gene encodes CDR1 SGHAT and CDR2 FQDESV (reference sequence). The CDR3 bases are TGTGCCAGCAGCTCGGGGAGTGGGGGCCACAATGAGCAGTTCTTC. It encodes CASSSGSGGHNEQFF.

This chain uses TRBV4-3 with TRBJ2-6; D gene unclear. This CDR3 spans 19 amino acids. V was shortened by 3 bases and J by 2 bases, with 20 bases between the two germline ends. Germline V CDR1 and CDR2: LGHNA, YSLEER. The CDR3 protein is CASSHLSWAFSPGANVLTF. The CDR3 nucleotides read TGCGCCAGCAGCCATCTCTCTTGGGCCTTTTCCCCTGGGGCCAACGTCCTGACTTTC.

The chain uses TRBV7-3 and TRBJ1-6; D is unclear. In germline, CDR1 is SGHTA, CDR2 FQGTGA. Trimming left V 11 bases short and J 9 bases short, with 17 bases between. The CDR3 is made up of 13 amino acids. CDR3 in amino acids: CAGSDKQRSPLHF. In nucleotides, the CDR3 is TGTGCCGGAAGTGACAAACAGCGTTCACCCCTCCACTTT.

V usage is TRBV27 and J usage is TRBJ2-5, with TRBD2 matching over 9 bases. With 1 base clipped from V and 5 bases from J, the junction kept 5 bases outside the gene matches. This CDR3 spans 15 amino acids. Germline lookup yields CDR1 MNHEY and CDR2 SMNVEV (reference sequence). This CDR3 is CASSLFAAGGETQYF. CDR3 sequence (DNA): TGTGCCAGCAGTTTATTTGCGGCGGGGGGGGAGACCCAGTACTTC.

CDR3 in DNA: TGTGCCTGGGGGGGATTAGCGGGAGTGCACGATACGCAGTATTTT. Translated, it gives CAWGGLAGVHDTQYF. The genes are TRBV30 and TRBJ2-3, with 9 bases matching TRBD2. The CDR3 runs 15 residues. From germline, CDR1 is GTSNPN and CDR2 SVGIG (reference sequence). Unmatched junction bases numbered 12, after V lost 5 bases and J lost 6 bases.

This clone was detected a few times. The rearrangement links TRBV28 to TRBJ2-3, with a tentative D call TRBD1 (5 bases). V gave up 1 base and J gave up 6 bases, with 11 bases separating them. The CDR3 sequence is 14 residues long. Germline lookup yields CDR1 MDHEN and CDR2 SYDVKM. The CDR3 protein is CASSLSPGKDTQYF. The CDR3 nucleotides are TGTGCCAGCAGTTTATCCCCAGGGAAGGATACGCAGTATTTT.

The chain links TRBV30 to TRBJ2-2, with 7 positions matching TRBD1. Germline loops: CDR1 GTSNPN, CDR2 SVGIG (reference sequence). The V gene end was trimmed by 1 base and the J gene end by 6 bases; junction bases not matched to a gene: 8. The CDR3 length is 15 residues. CDR3 residues: CAWSAEDRSAGELFF. The CDR3, as DNA: TGTGCCTGGAGTGCTGAGGACAGGTCCGCCGGGGAGCTGTTTTTT.

V is TRBV6-5 and J is TRBJ1-6; 7 bases line up with TRBD1. This CDR3 contains 15 residues. With V trimmed by 0 bases and J by 10 bases, 6 bases remained unmatched. Germline lookup yields CDR1 MNHEY and CDR2 SVGAGI. This chain's CDR3 is CASSYSRQGSSPLHF. CDR3 bases: TGTGCCAGCAGTTACTCGCGACAGGGTAGCTCACCCCTCCACTTT.

The chain's CDR3 is CSVTGGFNQPQHF. CDR3 bases: TGCAGCGTTACCGGGGGCTTCAATCAGCCCCAGCATTTT. The V gene is TRBV29-1, the J gene TRBJ1-5; possible D gene TRBD1, 6 bases. The CDR3 loop spans 13 amino acids. V was shortened by 5 bases and J by 3 bases, with 11 bases between the two germline ends. The germline V gene encodes CDR1 SQVTM and CDR2 ANQGSEA.

The chain is built from TRBV29-1 and TRBJ1-1; D is ambiguous. V shed 5 bases and J shed 0 bases, with 10 bases lying between them. CDR3 length equals 13 residues. Germline CDR1 and CDR2: SQVTM and ANQGSEA. This CDR3 reads CSVSGYMNTEAFF. As DNA, the CDR3 is TGCAGCGTTTCCGGGTATATGAACACTGAAGCTTTCTTT.

The sample holds a few counts of this clone. The chain's CDR3 is CASSEGADTQYF. CDR3 coding DNA: TGTGCCAGCAGTGAAGGGGCAGATACGCAGTATTTT. The chain is built from TRBV25-1 and TRBJ2-3; D remains unclear. This CDR3 is built from 12 residues. The germline V gene has CDR1 MGHDK and CDR2 SYGVNS. V lost 2 bases to trimming and J lost 4 bases, with 4 bases between them.

This sequence joins TRBV27 and TRBJ2-7; weak D call: TRBD1 (5 bases). This CDR3 is 14 amino acids long. CDR1 and CDR2 from the germline V gene are MNHEY and SMNVEV (reference sequence). The V end was cut by 6 bases, the J end by 0 bases, with 12 bases between. CDR3 in DNA: TGTGCCAGCAGACTCCAGGGCCCCTCCTACGAGCAGTACTTC. It translates to CASRLQGPSYEQYF.